The clone carrying this TCR beta chain was seen only once. In germline, CDR1 is SGHVS, CDR2 FQNEAQ. J gave up 1 base and V 5 bases, and 4 bases lay outside the gene matches. The CDR3 extends over 14 amino acids. Profiled with immunoSEQ multiplex PCR; TCRdb holds only in-frame clones, not every one. This table has about 170,000 clones, roughly 90% appearing once. The sample belongs to a study of blood T cell repertoires in COVID-19. Study in general: The origin of the acute and convalescent COVID-19 samples was the United States, Italy and Spain.

Sequencing was carried out using peripheral blood. This TCR came from a woman in her fifties or sixties with COVID-19, enrolled during active disease. The chain recombines TRBV7-8 with TRBJ2-7, with 8 bases lining up with TRBD1. CDR3 loop: CASSTRTGSYEQYF. For the CDR3, the DNA is TGTGCCAGCAGCACGAGGACAGGGTCCTACGAGCAGTACTTC.